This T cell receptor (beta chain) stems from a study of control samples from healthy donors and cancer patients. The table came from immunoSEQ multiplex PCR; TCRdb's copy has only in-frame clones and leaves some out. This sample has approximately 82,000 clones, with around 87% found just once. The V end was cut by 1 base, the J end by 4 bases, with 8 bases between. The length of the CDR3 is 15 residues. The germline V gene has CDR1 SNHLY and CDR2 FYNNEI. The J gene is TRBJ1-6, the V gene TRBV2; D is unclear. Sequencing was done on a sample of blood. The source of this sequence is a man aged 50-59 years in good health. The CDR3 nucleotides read TGTGCCAGCAGTGAAGGGAGGTCTTATAATTCACCCCTCCACTTT. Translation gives CASSEGRSYNSPLHF.